Below are 15 T cell receptor beta chains sequenced from a single sample in a study of blood T cell repertoires in COVID-19. Produced via immunoSEQ multiplex PCR; TCRdb's table is partial and in-frame only. Of approximately 110,000 clones listed, roughly 88% are singletons. The sequenced sample was peripheral blood. Receptors were obtained from a human donor in a cohort sampled during active COVID-19.

This clone appeared once. The CDR3 reads CASSERPRAQHF. The CDR3 DNA reads TGTGCCAGCAGTGAAAGGCCACGGGCCCAGCATTTT. The gene calls are TRBV6-1 and TRBJ1-5; the D is unclear. CDR1 and CDR2 from the germline V gene are MNHNS and SASEGT. The V end lost 2 bases, the J end lost 11 bases, and 10 bases lay between the germline ends. The CDR3 is 12 residues long.

The chain couples TRBV5-8 to TRBJ1-5; D remains ambiguous. Trimming removed 1 base at V and 4 bases at J, with 3 bases between. Germline V gene sequence: CDR1 SGHTS, CDR2 YDEGEE. This CDR3 has 12 residues. As DNA, the CDR3 is TGTGCCAGCAGCTTGCGTAATCAGCCCCAGCATTTT. Protein sequence: CASSLRNQPQHF.

Here the CDR3 DNA reads TGTGCCGTCCGGGCGGGGGGCCACTACGAGCAGTACTTC. As protein: CAVRAGGHYEQYF. The chain recombines TRBV15 with TRBJ2-7, with TRBD2 identical over 8 bases. This CDR3 has 13 amino acids. The junction had 9 bases not matched to a gene; V was cut back by 11 bases and J by 3 bases. The germline V gene has CDR1 LNHNV and CDR2 YYDKDF (reference sequence).

This clone came up once. J is TRBJ1-6 and V is TRBV5-1; D perhaps matches TRBD1 (5 bases). Trimming took off 7 bases at V and 7 bases at J, with 12 bases between the two ends. CDR3 length equals 13 residues. Germline-derived CDR1 and CDR2 are SGHRS and YFSETQ. The CDR3 DNA sequence: TGCGCCAGCGCTGACAGAACAAATTCACCCCTCCACTTT. This gives the protein CASADRTNSPLHF.

The chain combines TRBV6-4 with TRBJ2-1; D not resolved. This CDR3 contains 12 residues. Germline V lookup: CDR1 MRHNA, CDR2 SNTAGT. Trimming took 4 bases from V and 6 from J, leaving 7 bases between them. CDR3 DNA sequence: TGTGCCAGCAGTGCGAGAGGCAATGAGCAGTTCTTC. Its translation is CASSARGNEQFF.

Only a few counts were recorded for this clone. This rearrangement joins TRBV2 to TRBJ1-5; perhaps TRBD1 as D (5 bases). The CDR3 has 19 residues. V shed 1 base and J shed 0 bases, with 19 bases lying between them. Germline CDR1 and CDR2: SNHLY and FYNNEI. The CDR3: CASSEGGTKFVYSNQPQHF. The CDR3 nucleotides are TGTGCCAGCAGTGAAGGGGGCACCAAATTTGTTTATAGCAATCAGCCCCAGCATTTT.

The chain is built from TRBV5-4 and TRBJ1-6; 8 nucleotides agree with TRBD1. The trim removed 5 bases at V and 7 bases at J, leaving 14 bases unmatched. There are 17 residues in the CDR3. Germline CDR1 reads SGHNT; CDR2 reads YYREEE (reference sequence). In DNA, the CDR3 is TGTGCCAGCAGGGAGAATTTCCCGGACAGGGCCAATTCACCCCTCCACTTT. Its protein product is CASRENFPDRANSPLHF.

The chain couples TRBV29-1 to TRBJ2-1; 10 bases are a match to TRBD2. J was trimmed by 4 bases and V by 4 bases; bases with no gene match: 7. This CDR3 is 15 amino acids long. The germline gives CDR1 SQVTM, CDR2 ANQGSEA. For the CDR3, the DNA is TGCAGCGTTGGGATGGGACTAGCGATTTACAATGAGCAGTTCTTC. This encodes CSVGMGLAIYNEQFF.

The chain combines TRBV10-2 with TRBJ2-3; 7 nucleotides match TRBD2. V was pared by 3 bases and J by 6 bases, with 15 bases of the junction left unmatched. CDR1 and CDR2 from the germline V gene are WSHSY and SAAADI. The CDR3 is 17 amino acids. The CDR3: CASSDLVRRELRDTQYF. Here the CDR3 DNA reads TGCGCCAGCAGTGACTTGGTGAGGCGGGAGCTGCGTGATACGCAGTATTTT.

V and J are TRBV28 and TRBJ1-1; 7 nucleotides agree with TRBD1. Per the germline V gene, CDR1 is MDHEN and CDR2 is SYDVKM. After removal of 6 bases from V and 4 bases from J, the junction contained 20 bases not matched to a gene. The CDR3 consists of 18 residues. CDR3 nucleotide sequence: TGTGCCAGCAGCTATAGGGGCAGGGGGGTTACCCTTCTCACTGAAGCTTTCTTT. Translated: CASSYRGRGVTLLTEAFF.

This chain uses TRBV5-4 with TRBJ2-3; 14 bases map to TRBD2. The trim removed 0 bases at V and 4 bases at J, leaving 4 bases unmatched. Germline assignment: CDR1 SGHNT and CDR2 YYREEE (reference sequence). This CDR3 is built from 17 residues. CDR3 nucleotides: TGTGCCAGCAGCTTGGGGACTAGCGGGAGGCGGGCAGATACGCAGTATTTT. Translated: CASSLGTSGRRADTQYF.

The rearrangement links TRBV11-2 to TRBJ2-7, with 7 bases aligning to TRBD1. CDR3 size: 14 residues. V lost 6 bases and J lost 3; bases outside the gene matches: 8. Germline V gives CDR1 SGHAT, CDR2 FQNNGV. In DNA, the CDR3 is TGTGCCAGCAGATTTACAGGGGCCAACTACGAGCAGTACTTC. Its protein is CASRFTGANYEQYF.

In its sample, this clone was seen once. The chain carries TRBV30 and TRBJ1-3, with D tentatively TRBD1 (5 bases). The CDR3 is made up of 13 amino acids. Trimming shortened V by 3 bases and J by 2 bases, and 8 bases separated the two germline ends. Germline values: CDR1 GTSNPN, CDR2 SVGIG (reference sequence). This CDR3 is CAWRGGTGNTIYF. The CDR3 DNA sequence: TGTGCCTGGAGGGGGGGGACTGGAAACACCATATATTTT.

This clone occurred a few times. The chain recombines TRBV4-3 with TRBJ1-4, with TRBD1 identical over 7 bases. Germline CDR1 is LGHNA and CDR2 is YSLEER. The CDR3 spans 16 residues. J was trimmed by 5 bases and V by 1 base; bases with no gene match: 7. DNA of the CDR3: TGCGCCAGCAGCCAAGGGAGGGGGACAGAGAATGAAAAACTGTTTTTT. Translated: CASSQGRGTENEKLFF.

The gene calls are TRBV19 and TRBJ2-1; TRBD2 matches 7 bases. CDR3 length: 16 residues. The V gene end was trimmed by 3 bases and the J gene end by 0 bases; junction bases not matched to a gene: 5. CDR1 is LNHDA, CDR2 SQIVND, per germline (reference sequence). CDR3 loop: CASSIAGGSSYNEQFF. Here the CDR3 DNA reads TGTGCCAGTAGTATTGCCGGCGGGAGCTCCTACAATGAGCAGTTCTTC.